The 9 T cell receptor beta chains below come from one sample, sequenced in a study of cytomegalovirus exposure and HLA in healthy donors. PCR used 60 Vbeta primers and 13 Jbeta primers. This table comes from immunoSEQ multiplex PCR, and its TCRdb copy is limited to in-frame clones, with some not included. The sample holds some 190,000 clones, roughly 90% seen once. The sample comprised PBMCs. The receptors originated from a boy aged 2 to 10 in good health and CMV-seronegative.

This clone was counted only a few times. V and J are TRBV4-1 and TRBJ2-5; D is ambiguous. V lost 2 bases and J lost 2, with 3 bases in between. The CDR3 is made up of 12 amino acids. In germline, CDR1 is MGHRA, CDR2 YSYEKL. The CDR3 region is CASSQPQETQYF. CDR3 bases: TGCGCCAGCAGCCAACCACAAGAGACCCAGTACTTC.

This clone was detected once. The chain carries TRBV28 and TRBJ2-5; D may be TRBD1 (7 bases). The germline V gene encodes CDR1 MDHEN and CDR2 SYDVKM. V lost 6 bases to trimming and J lost 5 bases, with 19 bases between them. The CDR3 has 15 residues. The CDR3, as DNA: TGTGCCAGCAGGTCCCCGCAGGGGGGTGGTGAGACCCAGTACTTC. It specifies CASRSPQGGGETQYF.

The rearrangement uses TRBV19 and TRBJ2-1; no clear D gene. Germline V gives CDR1 LNHDA, CDR2 SQIVND (reference sequence). The CDR3 totals 14 residues. V lost 2 bases, J lost 2 bases, and 7 bases lay in between. The CDR3 loop is CASSILVTYNEQFF. DNA of the CDR3: TGTGCCAGTAGTATATTAGTAACCTACAATGAGCAGTTCTTC.

V usage is TRBV5-4 and J usage is TRBJ2-2, with 10 bases fitting TRBD1. Germline V lookup: CDR1 SGHNT, CDR2 YYREEE (reference sequence). The V and J ends lost 4 bases and 8 bases, in that order; junction bases with no gene match: 8. This CDR3 region has 15 residues. CDR3 DNA: TGTGCCAGCAGCGGCCGGGACAGGGGTTCTGGGGAGCTGTTTTTT. Translated: CASSGRDRGSGELFF.

This chain uses TRBV5-1 with TRBJ2-7; 8 bases match TRBD1. The CDR3 contains 14 residues. V shed 2 bases and J 3 bases; nucleotides not matched to a gene: 4. CDR1 SGHRS and CDR2 YFSETQ come from the germline V gene. The CDR3 region has the DNA TGCGCCAGCAGCTTTATGGACAGGGTCTACGAGCAGTACTTC. It specifies CASSFMDRVYEQYF. Together with reference TRBV5-1 and TRBJ2-7, the CDR3 gives the full variable domain: KAGVTQTPRYLIKTRGQQVTLSCSPISGHRSVSWYQQTPGQGLQFLFEYFSETQRNKGNFPGRFSGRQFSNSRSEMNVSTLELGDSALYLCASSFMDRVYEQYFGPGTRLTVT.

V is TRBV25-1 and J is TRBJ2-5, with no clear D. The CDR3 loop spans 15 amino acids. From germline, CDR1 is MGHDK and CDR2 SYGVNS. Trimming stripped 2 bases from V and 3 bases from J, with 13 bases between. CDR3 in amino acids: CASSEVRLTKETQYF. The CDR3 nucleotides are TGTGCCAGCAGTGAAGTAAGACTCACTAAAGAGACCCAGTACTTC.

This chain joins TRBV11-3 and TRBJ2-7, with 12 bases aligning to TRBD2. The CDR3 is made up of 17 amino acids. Germline CDR1 is SGHNT and CDR2 is YENEEA. V lost 1 base, J lost 6 bases, and 10 bases stayed unmatched. CDR3 DNA sequence: TGTGCCAGCAGCTTAGCCCAGACTAGCGGGAGTTTTCTCGAGCAGTACTTC. It is translated as CASSLAQTSGSFLEQYF.

J is TRBJ2-2 and V is TRBV30, with 7 bases aligning to TRBD1. J lost 5 bases, V lost 5 bases, and 2 bases had no gene match. In germline, CDR1 is GTSNPN, CDR2 SVGIG (reference sequence). The CDR3 covers 12 residues. CDR3 loop: CAWEQGTGELFF. The CDR3 coding sequence is TGTGCCTGGGAACAGGGGACCGGGGAGCTGTTTTTT. Drawing the rest from reference TRBV30 and TRBJ2-2, the complete variable domain is SQTIHQWPATLVQPVGSPLSLECTVEGTSNPNLYWYRQAAGRGLQLLFYSVGIGQISSEVPQNLSASRPQDRQFILSSKKLLLSDSGFYLCAWEQGTGELFFGEGSRLTVL.

This clone was observed a few times. The chain couples TRBV29-1 to TRBJ1-1; 9 bases fit TRBD1. CDR3 length equals 13 residues. The J segment lost 9 bases and the V segment lost 4 bases, leaving 9 bases of the junction unmatched. Germline V gives CDR1 SQVTM, CDR2 ANQGSEA. The CDR3 region has the DNA TGCAGCGTTGGGAGGGACAGGGTTGACAAAGCTTTCTTT. The encoded protein is CSVGRDRVDKAFF.